Detailed here is one TCR beta chain. Produced via immunoSEQ multiplex PCR; TCRdb's table is partial and in-frame only. The table lists some 140,000 clones, around four fifths of them singletons. CDR3 length equals 13 residues. Germline V gives CDR1 SGHRS, CDR2 YFSETQ. V trimming: 4 bases; J trimming: 13 bases; junction bases outside the gene matches: 10. These data belong to a study of cytotoxic CD8 clonotypes in ibrutinib-treated CLL. J is TRBJ2-3 and V is TRBV5-1, with 9 bases fitting TRBD1. Specimen: PBMCs, collected after 24 months of ibrutinib treatment. This receptor was taken from a human donor with chronic lymphocytic leukemia. This chain's CDR3 is CASSAIGQGRKYF. CDR3 sequence (DNA): TGCGCCAGCAGCGCGATAGGACAGGGGCGGAAGTATTTT.